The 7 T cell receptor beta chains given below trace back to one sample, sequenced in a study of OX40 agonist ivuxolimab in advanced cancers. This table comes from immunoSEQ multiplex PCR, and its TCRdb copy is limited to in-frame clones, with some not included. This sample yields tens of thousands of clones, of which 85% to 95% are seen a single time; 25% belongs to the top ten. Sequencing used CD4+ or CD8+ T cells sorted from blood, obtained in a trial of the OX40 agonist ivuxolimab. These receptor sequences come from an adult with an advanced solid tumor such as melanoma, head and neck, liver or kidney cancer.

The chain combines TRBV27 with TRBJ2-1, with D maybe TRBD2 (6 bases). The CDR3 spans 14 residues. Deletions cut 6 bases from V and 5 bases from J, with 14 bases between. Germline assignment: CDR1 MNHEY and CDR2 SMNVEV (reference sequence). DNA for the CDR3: TGTGCCAGCAGGGGAGGACTATATCACAATGAGCAGTTCTTC. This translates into CASRGGLYHNEQFF.

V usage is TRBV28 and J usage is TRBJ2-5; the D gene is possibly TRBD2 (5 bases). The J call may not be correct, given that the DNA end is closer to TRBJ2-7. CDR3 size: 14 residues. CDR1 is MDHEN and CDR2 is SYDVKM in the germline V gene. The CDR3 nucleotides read TGTGCCAGCAGTGAAACTAGAAGTAGCTACGAGCAGTACTTC. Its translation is CASSETRSSYEQYF.

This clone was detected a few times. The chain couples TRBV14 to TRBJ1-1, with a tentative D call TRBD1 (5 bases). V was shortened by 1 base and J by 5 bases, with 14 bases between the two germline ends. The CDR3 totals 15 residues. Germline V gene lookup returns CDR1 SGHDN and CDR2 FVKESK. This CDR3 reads CASSQAWGRGTEAFF. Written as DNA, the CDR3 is TGTGCCAGCAGCCAAGCTTGGGGCCGAGGGACTGAAGCTTTCTTT.

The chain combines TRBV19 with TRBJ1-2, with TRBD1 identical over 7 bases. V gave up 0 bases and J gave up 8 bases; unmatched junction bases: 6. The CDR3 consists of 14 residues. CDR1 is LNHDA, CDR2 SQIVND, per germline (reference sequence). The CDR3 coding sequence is TGTGCCAGTAGTATAGATGGGACAGTAAACGGCTACACCTTC. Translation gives CASSIDGTVNGYTF.

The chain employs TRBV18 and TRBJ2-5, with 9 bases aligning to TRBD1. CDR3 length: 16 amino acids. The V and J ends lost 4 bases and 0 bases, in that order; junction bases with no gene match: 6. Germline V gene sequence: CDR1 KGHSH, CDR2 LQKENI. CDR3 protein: CASSLTGGPYQETQYF. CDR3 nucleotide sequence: TGTGCCAGCTCACTTACAGGGGGCCCTTACCAAGAGACCCAGTACTTC.

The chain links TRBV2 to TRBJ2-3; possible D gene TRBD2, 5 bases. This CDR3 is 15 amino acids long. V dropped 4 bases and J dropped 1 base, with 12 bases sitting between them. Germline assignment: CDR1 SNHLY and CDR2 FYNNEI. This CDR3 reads CASSGGWRGTDTQYF. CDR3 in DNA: TGTGCCAGCAGTGGAGGGTGGCGGGGCACAGATACGCAGTATTTT.

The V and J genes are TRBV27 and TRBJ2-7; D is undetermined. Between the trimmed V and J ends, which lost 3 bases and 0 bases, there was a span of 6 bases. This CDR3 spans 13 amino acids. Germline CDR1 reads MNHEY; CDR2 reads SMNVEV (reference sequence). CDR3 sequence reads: CASSFRSSYEQYF. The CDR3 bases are TGTGCCAGCAGTTTTCGGAGCTCCTACGAGCAGTACTTC.